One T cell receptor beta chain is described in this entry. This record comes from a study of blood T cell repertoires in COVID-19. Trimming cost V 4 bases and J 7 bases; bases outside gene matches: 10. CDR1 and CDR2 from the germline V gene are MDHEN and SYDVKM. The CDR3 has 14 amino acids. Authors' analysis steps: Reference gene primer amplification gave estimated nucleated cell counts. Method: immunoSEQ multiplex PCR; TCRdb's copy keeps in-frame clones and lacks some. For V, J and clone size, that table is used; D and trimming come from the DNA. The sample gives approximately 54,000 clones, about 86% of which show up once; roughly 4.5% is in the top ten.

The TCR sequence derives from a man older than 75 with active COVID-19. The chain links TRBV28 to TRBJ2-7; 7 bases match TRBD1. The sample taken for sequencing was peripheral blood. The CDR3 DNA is TGTGCCAGCAGTTCCCCACAGGGGACGGGGGAGCAGTACTTC. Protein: CASSSPQGTGEQYF.